This T cell receptor beta chain was profiled in a study of breast tumors, draining lymph nodes, adjacent tissues (dated by TCRdb to the mid-2010s). Turning to the overall study: The study compared TCR beta repertoires across tumor, adjacent nontumor tissue and axillary lymph nodes from breast cancer patients. The study was designed to assess the relationships and possible T-cell exchange between tumor, surrounding tissue and draining lymph node repertoires in human breast cancer.

The axillary draining lymph nodes of breast cancer patients were the source of the lymph node samples. Note on this clonotype: No antigen is known for it. Base-call qualities are not available, and no considerably larger clone is one nucleotide away.

What the work shows at the level of the full study, not this receptor alone: The similarity between tumor and nontumor tissue repertoires was significantly greater in luminal-like breast cancer than in basal-like breast cancer. Rather than being directly demonstrated, the conclusion that tumor T cells originate in lymph nodes was presented as consistent with a hypothesis. Tumors showed preferential V and J gene usage, and their T-cell repertoire diversity fell below that of lymph nodes yet above that of nontumor tissue. The data were considered consistent with the idea that most tumor T cells come from the lymph node and then expand in tumor tissue.

CDR1 and CDR2 are read off the germline V gene as MNHEY and SVGEGT. The CDR3 goes from the cysteine to the phenylalanine over 18 residues. Just CDR3 DNA is preserved here, 54 bases in frame from base 1. The V end loses 2 bases and the J end loses 1 base, and a stretch of 20 bases separates them. Data came from an Illumina HiSeq 2000. TCR beta chain libraries were generated by multiplex PCR amplification. The amplified TCR beta chain products were analyzed by high-throughput sequencing. TCRdb reprocessing: public reads trimmed at Q25 with fastp, clones called with MiXCR, in-frame beta chains kept. Each CDR3 protein gets just one entry, which takes the most common genes and DNA from the rows behind it. This sample holds roughly 130,000 distinct CDR3 sequences; 32% were observed only once. The leading ten clones occupy around 2.3% of the sample.

The chain is made from TRBV6-2 or TRBV6-3 and TRBJ1-1; the D gene is perhaps TRBD1, from 5 matching bases. Sequencing was done on a sample of axillary lymph node tissue. The sequence was obtained from a female donor with breast cancer. Some clones in this sample may be carry-over from other donors' samples. The DNA sequence follows: TGTGCCAGCAGTTACATTTCCGAGGTCCTTCAGGGGAACACTGAAGCTTTCTTT. Its protein reads: CASSYISEVLQGNTEAFF.